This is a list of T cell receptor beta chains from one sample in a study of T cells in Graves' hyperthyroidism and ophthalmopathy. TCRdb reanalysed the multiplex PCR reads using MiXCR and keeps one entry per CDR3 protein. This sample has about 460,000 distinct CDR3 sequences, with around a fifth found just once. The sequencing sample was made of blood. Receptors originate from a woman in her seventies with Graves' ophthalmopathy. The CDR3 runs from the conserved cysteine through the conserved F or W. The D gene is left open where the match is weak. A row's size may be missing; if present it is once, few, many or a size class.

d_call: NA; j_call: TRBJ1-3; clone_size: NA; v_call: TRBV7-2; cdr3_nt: TGTGCCAGCAGCTGGAATACAGGCTCTGGAAACACCATATATTTT; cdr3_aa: CASSWNTGSGNTIYF
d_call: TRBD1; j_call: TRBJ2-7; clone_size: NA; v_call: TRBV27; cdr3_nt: TGTGCCAGCAGTCGACAGGGAAAGGGAAGGGACGAGCAGTACTTC; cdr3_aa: CASSRQGKGRDEQYF
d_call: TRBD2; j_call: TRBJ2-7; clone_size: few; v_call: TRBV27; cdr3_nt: TGTGCCAGCAGCTTTTCTGGCGGTAGCGGGAGGGTATACGAGCAGTACTTC; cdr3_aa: CASSFSGGSGRVYEQYF
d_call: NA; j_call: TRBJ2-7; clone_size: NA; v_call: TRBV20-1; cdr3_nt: TGCAGTGCCCGAAGTACAGGGAGGTACGAGCAGTACTTC; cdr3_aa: CSARSTGRYEQYF
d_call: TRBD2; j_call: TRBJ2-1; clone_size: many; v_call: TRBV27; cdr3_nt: TGTGCCAGCAGTTTATCGTCGGGACTACCCTACAATGAGCAGTTCTTC; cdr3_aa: CASSLSSGLPYNEQFF
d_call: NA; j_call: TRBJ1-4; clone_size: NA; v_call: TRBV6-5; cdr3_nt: TGTGCCAGCAGCTACAGGGTGAGGGAAAAACTGTTTTTT; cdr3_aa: CASSYRVREKLFF
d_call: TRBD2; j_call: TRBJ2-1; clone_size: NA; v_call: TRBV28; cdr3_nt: TGTGCCAGCAGTTTGGGGCAAGGACTAGCGGGAGAGGATGAGCAGTTCTTC; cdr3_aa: CASSLGQGLAGEDEQFF
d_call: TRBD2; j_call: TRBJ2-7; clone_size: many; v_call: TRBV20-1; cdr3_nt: TGCAGTGCTAGAGATCGACCGTCTAGCGGGGCTTACTCGCAGTACTTC; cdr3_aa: CSARDRPSSGAYSQYF
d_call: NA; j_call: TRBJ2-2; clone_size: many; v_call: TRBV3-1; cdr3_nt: TGTGCCAGCAGTCAGGGGGGCACCGGGGAGCTGTTTTTT; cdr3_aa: CASSQGGTGELFF
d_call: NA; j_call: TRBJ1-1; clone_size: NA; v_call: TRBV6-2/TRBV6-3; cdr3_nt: TGTGCCAGCAGTTACTGGGGCGGGAAAGGGAACACTGAAGCTTTCTTT; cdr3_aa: CASSYWGGKGNTEAFF
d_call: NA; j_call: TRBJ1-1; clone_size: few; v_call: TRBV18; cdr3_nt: TGTGCCAGCTCGGCTTTGTGGAACACTGGAGCTTTCTTT; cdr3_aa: CASSALWNTGAFF
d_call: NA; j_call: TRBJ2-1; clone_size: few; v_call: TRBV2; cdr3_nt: TGTGCCAGCAGTGAACTCCGGAGGGGGGTCAATGAGCAGTTCTTC; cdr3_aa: CASSELRRGVNEQFF
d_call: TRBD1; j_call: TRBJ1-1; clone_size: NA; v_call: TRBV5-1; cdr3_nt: TGCGCCAGCAGCTGGGGGACAGGGGGCCTCATTGTGACTGAAGCTTTCTTT; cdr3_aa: CASSWGTGGLIVTEAFF
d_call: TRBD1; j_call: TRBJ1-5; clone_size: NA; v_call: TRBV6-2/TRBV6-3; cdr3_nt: TGTGCCAGCAGTCCCCGGGACAGTATAATCCAGCCCCAGCATTTT; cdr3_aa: CASSPRDSIIQPQHF
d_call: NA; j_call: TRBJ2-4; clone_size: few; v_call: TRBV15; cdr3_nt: TGTGCCACCAGGGCAAGGGGCGACAAAAACATTCAGTACTTC; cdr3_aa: CATRARGDKNIQYF
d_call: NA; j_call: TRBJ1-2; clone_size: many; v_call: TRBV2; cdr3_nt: TGTGCCAGCAGCTTAGGGCAGGGCCCTAACTATGGCTACACCTTC; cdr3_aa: CASSLGQGPNYGYTF
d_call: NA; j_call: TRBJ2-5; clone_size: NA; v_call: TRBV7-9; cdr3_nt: TGTGCCAGCAGCTTAGCGTCGTTCCCAGAGACCCAGTACTTC; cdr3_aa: CASSLASFPETQYF
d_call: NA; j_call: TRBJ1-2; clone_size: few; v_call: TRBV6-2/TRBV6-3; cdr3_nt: TGTGCCAGCAGATCTCGCGAGCAGAAAAACTATGGCTACACCTTC; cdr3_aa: CASRSREQKNYGYTF
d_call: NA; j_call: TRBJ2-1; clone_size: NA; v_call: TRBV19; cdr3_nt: TGTGCCAGTAGTATTATCTTAGCTGGGTACAATGAGCAGTTCTTC; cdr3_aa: CASSIILAGYNEQFF
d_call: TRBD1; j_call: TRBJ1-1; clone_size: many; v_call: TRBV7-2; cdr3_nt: TGTGCCAGCAGCTTAGCAGGACAGGGGGGCACTGAAGCTTTCTTT; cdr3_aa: CASSLAGQGGTEAFF
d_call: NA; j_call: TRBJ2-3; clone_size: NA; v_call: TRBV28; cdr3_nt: TGTGCCAGCAGTTTAACGGGAGTGATAAATACGCAGTATTTT; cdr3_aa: CASSLTGVINTQYF
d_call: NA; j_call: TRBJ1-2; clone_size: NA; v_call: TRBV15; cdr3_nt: TGTGCCACCAGCCGTCCCGGGACAAATTATTACTACACCTTC; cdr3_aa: CATSRPGTNYYYTF
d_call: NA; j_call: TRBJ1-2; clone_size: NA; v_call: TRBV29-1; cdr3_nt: TGCAGCGCCGGGACGGCGGATTATGGCTACACCTTC; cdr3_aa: CSAGTADYGYTF
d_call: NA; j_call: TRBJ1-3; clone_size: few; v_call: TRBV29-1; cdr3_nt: TGCAGCGTCCCCGCCCCAGGGGACACCATATATTTT; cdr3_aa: CSVPAPGDTIYF
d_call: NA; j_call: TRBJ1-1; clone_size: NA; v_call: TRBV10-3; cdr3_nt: TGTGCCATCAGTGTTTCAGGTACTGAAGTTTTCTTT; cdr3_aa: CAISVSGTEVFF
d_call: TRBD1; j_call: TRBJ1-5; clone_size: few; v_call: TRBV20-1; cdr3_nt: TGCAGTGCTAGAACCGGGACAGGGGTCGCTCAGCCCCAGCATTTT; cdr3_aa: CSARTGTGVAQPQHF
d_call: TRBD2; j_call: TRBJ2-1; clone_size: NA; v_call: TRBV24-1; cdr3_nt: TGTGCCACCAGTGACCCGAGCGGGAGGGCCCACAATGAGCAGTTCTTC; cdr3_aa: CATSDPSGRAHNEQFF
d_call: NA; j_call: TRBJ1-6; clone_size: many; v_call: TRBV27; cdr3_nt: TGTGCCAGCAGTTTGAAGGGGGGGGATTCACCCCTCCACTTT; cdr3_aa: CASSLKGGDSPLHF
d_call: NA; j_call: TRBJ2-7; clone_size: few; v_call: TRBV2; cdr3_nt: TGTGCCAGCAGTGAATTTTACGGAGACGAGCAGTACTTC; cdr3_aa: CASSEFYGDEQYF
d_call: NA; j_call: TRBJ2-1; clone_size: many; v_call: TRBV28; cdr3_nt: TGTGCCAGCAGTTTAGCGGCCTACAATGAGCAGTTCTTC; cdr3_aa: CASSLAAYNEQFF
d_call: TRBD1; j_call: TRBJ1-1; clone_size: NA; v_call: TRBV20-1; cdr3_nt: TGCAGTGCTGCCCAGGGGGTAAGGACTGAAGCTTTCTTT; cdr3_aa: CSAAQGVRTEAFF
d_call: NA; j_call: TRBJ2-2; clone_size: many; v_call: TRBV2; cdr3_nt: TGTGCCAGCAGAGCGTACACCGGGGAGCTGTTTTTT; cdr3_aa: CASRAYTGELFF
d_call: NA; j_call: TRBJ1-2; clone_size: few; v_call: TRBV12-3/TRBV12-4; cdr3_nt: TGTGCCAGCAGTTTCGGGGGGGGGCATCTCTATGGCTACACCTTC; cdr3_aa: CASSFGGGHLYGYTF
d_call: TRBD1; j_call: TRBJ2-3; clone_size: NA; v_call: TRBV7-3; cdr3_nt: TGTGCCAGCAGCCTACAGGGGGTGAACGCAGATACGCAGTATTTT; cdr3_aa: CASSLQGVNADTQYF
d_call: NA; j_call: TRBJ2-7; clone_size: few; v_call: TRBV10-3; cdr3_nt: TGTGCCATCAGTGTGACGGGAGAAAACGAGCAGTACTTC; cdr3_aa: CAISVTGENEQYF
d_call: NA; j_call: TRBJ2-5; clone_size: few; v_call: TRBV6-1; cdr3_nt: TGTGCCAGCAGTTCCTGGGGGGAGACAGGCGAGACCCAGTACTTC; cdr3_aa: CASSSWGETGETQYF
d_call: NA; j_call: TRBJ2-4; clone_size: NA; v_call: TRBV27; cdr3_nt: TGTGCCAGCAGCCTCCTCAGAGAGACAGCCAAAAACATTCAGTACTTC; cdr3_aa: CASSLLRETAKNIQYF
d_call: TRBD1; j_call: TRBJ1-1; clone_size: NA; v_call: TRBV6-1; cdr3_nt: TGTGCCGGGGGGACAGGCGAGAACACTGAAGCTTTCTTT; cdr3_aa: CAGGTGENTEAFF
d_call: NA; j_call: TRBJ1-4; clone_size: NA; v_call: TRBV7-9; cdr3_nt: TGTGCCAGCAGCTTTGAAAGGGCCAATGAAAAACTGTTTTTT; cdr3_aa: CASSFERANEKLFF
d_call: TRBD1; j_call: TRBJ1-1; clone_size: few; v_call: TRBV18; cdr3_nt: TGTGCCAGCTCAGCCACAGGGGCGGGCACTGAAGCTTTCTTT; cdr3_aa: CASSATGAGTEAFF
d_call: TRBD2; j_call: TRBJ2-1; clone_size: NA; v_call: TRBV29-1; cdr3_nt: TGCAGCGTTGGGGGGGGAGCCTACAATGAGCAGTTCTTC; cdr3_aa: CSVGGGAYNEQFF
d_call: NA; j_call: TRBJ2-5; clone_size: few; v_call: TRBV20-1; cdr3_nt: TGCAGTGCTGGAACCCCCTCCGGACACTTCCAAGAGACCCAGTACTTC; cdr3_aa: CSAGTPSGHFQETQYF
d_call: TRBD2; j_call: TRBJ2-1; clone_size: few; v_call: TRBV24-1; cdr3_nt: TGTGCCACCAGTGAGCCTAGCGGGAGAGGTGTGAATGAGCAGTTCTTC; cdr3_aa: CATSEPSGRGVNEQFF
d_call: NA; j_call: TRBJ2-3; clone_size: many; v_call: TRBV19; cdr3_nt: TGTGCCAGTAGTTTGGGAGTACCAGGCACAGATACGCAGTATTTT; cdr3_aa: CASSLGVPGTDTQYF
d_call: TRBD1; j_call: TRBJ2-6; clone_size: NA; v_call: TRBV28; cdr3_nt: TGTGCCAGCAGTTTTAGGGGGCTTGGGGCCAACGTCCTGACTTTC; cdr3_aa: CASSFRGLGANVLTF
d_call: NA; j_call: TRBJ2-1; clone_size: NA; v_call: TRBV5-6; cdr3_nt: TGTGCCAGCAGCTTTATAAGGTTGAGCGAGCAGTTCTTC; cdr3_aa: CASSFIRLSEQFF
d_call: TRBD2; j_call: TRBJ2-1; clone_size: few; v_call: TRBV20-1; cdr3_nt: TGCAGTGCTAGCGGGGGGGCCCGCCTCGGGGGTGAGCAGTTCTTC; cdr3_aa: CSASGGARLGGEQFF
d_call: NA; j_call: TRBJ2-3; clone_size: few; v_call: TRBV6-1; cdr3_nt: TGTGCCAGCAGTGAACAGGCCCCAGATACGCAGTATTTT; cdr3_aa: CASSEQAPDTQYF
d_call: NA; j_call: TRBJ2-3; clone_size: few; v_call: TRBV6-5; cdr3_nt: TGTGCCAGCAGTTACGTGTCTACGGTTCGAGAAAACACAGATACGCAGTATTTT; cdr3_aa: CASSYVSTVRENTDTQYF
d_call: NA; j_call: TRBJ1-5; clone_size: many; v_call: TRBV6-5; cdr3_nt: TGTGCCAGCAGTTACTTCGGGGAGGAGCCCCAGCATTTT; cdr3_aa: CASSYFGEEPQHF
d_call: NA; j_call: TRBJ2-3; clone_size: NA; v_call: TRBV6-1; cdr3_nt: TGTGCCAGCAGTCGGTTGGGACTTACAGATACGCAGTATTTT; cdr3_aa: CASSRLGLTDTQYF
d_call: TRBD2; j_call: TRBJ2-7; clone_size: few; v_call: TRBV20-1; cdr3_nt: TGCAGTGCCCACGAGGCTAGCGGCCCCTACGAGCAGTACTTC; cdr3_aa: CSAHEASGPYEQYF
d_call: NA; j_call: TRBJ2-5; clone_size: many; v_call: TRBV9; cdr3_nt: TGTGCCAGCAGCGTAGCTGGACACATCCAAGAGACCCAGTACTTC; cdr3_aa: CASSVAGHIQETQYF
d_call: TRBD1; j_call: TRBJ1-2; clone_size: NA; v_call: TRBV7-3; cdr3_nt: TGTGCCAGCAGCTCGACAGGGGGAGGTCCAGGCTACACCTTC; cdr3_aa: CASSSTGGGPGYTF